This T cell receptor (beta chain) stems from a study of blood T cell repertoires in COVID-19. Germline-derived CDR1 and CDR2 are SNHLY and FYNNEI. The CDR3 runs 16 residues. The V and J ends lost 6 bases and 2 bases, in that order; junction bases with no gene match: 11. Some clones are missing from TCRdb's copy, which holds only in-frame ones; the method was immunoSEQ multiplex PCR. Of more than 200,000 clones in the sample, around 86% were seen once. The chain combines TRBV2 with TRBJ2-3; 7 bases are a match to TRBD2. This receptor was taken from a man aged 30 to 45 in a cohort exposed to, infected with or recovered from COVID-19 (not recorded which). The material sequenced was PBMCs or T cells enriched from blood (not recorded which). The CDR3 sequence: CASSRASGFSTDTQYF. DNA of the CDR3: TGTGCCAGCAGCCGAGCTAGCGGCTTTTCCACAGATACGCAGTATTTT. The whole variable domain, filled in from reference TRBV2 and TRBJ2-3, reads EPEVTQTPSHQVTQMGQEVILRCVPISNHLYFYWYRQILGQKVEFLVSFYNNEISEKSEIFDDQFSVERPDGSNFTLKIRSTKLEDSAMYFCASSRASGFSTDTQYFGPGTRLTVL.